One and the same sample provided the 9 T cell receptor beta chains below, sequenced in a study of blood T cells in healthy people across ages. The authors ran a second PCR of roughly 7 to 11 cycles using a sample-barcoded 5' primer and a J-beta primer mix. From the 5' RACE reads, TCRdb called clonotypes with MiXCR, one entry per CDR3 protein. The sample has approximately 780,000 distinct CDR3 sequences; around 25% are singletons. The data were also submitted as part of a second study, on T cells of mothers and their children.

The sample taken for sequencing was blood. The receptors were sampled from a boy aged 5 to 17 in good health.

The V call is TRBV11-2, the J call TRBJ1-2, with TRBD1 as a possible D gene (5 bases). V dropped 6 bases and J dropped 2 bases, with 10 bases sitting between them. The length of the CDR3 is 13 residues. Looked up from germline, CDR1 is SGHAT and CDR2 is FQNNGV. Written as DNA, the CDR3 is TGTGCCAGCAGACCCGACAGAAACTATGGCTACACCTTC. Translated: CASRPDRNYGYTF.

This clonotype was seen a handful of times. The rearrangement links TRBV12-3 or TRBV12-4 to TRBJ1-5, with D tentatively TRBD1 (6 bases). V was cut by 5 bases and J by 5 bases, with 16 bases left in between. This CDR3 is 15 amino acids long. Written as DNA, the CDR3 is TGTGCCAGCAGTAAACTAGACAGGCTGGATCAGCCCCAGCATTTT. It translates to CASSKLDRLDQPQHF.

V and J are TRBV10-1 and TRBJ2-5; no firm D call. The CDR3 extends over 11 amino acids. V lost 4 bases and J lost 13, with 13 bases in between. CDR1 and CDR2 (germline): WNHNN, SYGVQD (reference sequence). CDR3 sequence: CASSVLIPRYF. For the CDR3, the DNA is TGCGCCAGCAGTGTCCTTATCCCCAGGTACTTC.

V and J are TRBV7-2 and TRBJ1-2; D uncertain. The germline gives CDR1 SGHTA, CDR2 FQGNSA. The CDR3 length is 12 residues. The V gene lost 1 base and the J gene lost 9 bases, with 9 bases spanning the gap. The CDR3 region has the DNA TGTGCCAGCAGCTTAGTGAGAGCGTGCTACACCTTC. Amino acid sequence: CASSLVRACYTF. The whole variable domain, remainder taken from reference TRBV7-2 and TRBJ1-2, is GAGVSQSPSNKVTEKGKDVELRCDPISGHTALYWYRQSLGQGLEFLIYFQGNSAPDKSGLPSDRFSAERTGGSVSTLTIQRTQQEDSAVYLCASSLVRACYTFGSGTRLTVV.

To note about this clonotype: One end of the junction is discordant with germline, which a read error may explain. DNA of the CDR3: TGTGCCAGCCGCACTTCCTCGGGACACAGGGAGTTC. Encoded protein: CASRTSSGHREF. The V and J genes are TRBV12-3 or TRBV12-4 and TRBJ2-5, with D tentatively TRBD1 (6 bases). The CDR3 is 12 amino acids.

The gene calls are TRBV5-1 and TRBJ1-3, with D tentatively TRBD1 (5 bases). Germline values: CDR1 SGHRS, CDR2 YFSETQ. V gave up 1 base and J gave up 1 base, with 12 bases separating them. This CDR3 is 16 amino acids long. Written as DNA, the CDR3 is TGCGCCAGCAGCTTGTGGGGCGGTGAATCTGGAAACACCATATATTTT. Residues: CASSLWGGESGNTIYF.

In its sample, this clonotype was seen many times. The rearrangement joins TRBV28 to TRBJ2-5; possibly TRBD1 for D (6 bases). The CDR3 sequence is 14 residues long. Trimming left V 3 bases short and J 1 base short, with 9 bases between. CDR1 and CDR2 (germline): MDHEN, SYDVKM. CDR3 DNA: TGTGCCAGCAGTTTCCGGGACACCCAAGAGACCCAGTACTTC. This sequence encodes CASSFRDTQETQYF.

As concerns this clonotype: Here the CDR3 omits its conserved ending phenylalanine or tryptophan, so a read error is the likely source. V and J are TRBV28 and TRBJ1-4; 8 bases are shared with TRBD1. CDR3 length: 15 residues. The V and J ends lost 2 bases and 5 bases, in that order; junction bases with no gene match: 4. The V gene's germline CDR1 is MDHEN and CDR2 SYDVKM. CDR3 nucleotides: TGTGCCAGCAGTTTAGGGGGACAGGAAAATGAAAAACTGTTTTTG. Translated: CASSLGGQENEKLFL.

This clonotype was detected only once. The chain couples TRBV28 to TRBJ2-1; D is unclear. V was shortened by 6 bases and J by 3 bases, with 12 bases between the two germline ends. Looked up from germline, CDR1 is MDHEN and CDR2 is SYDVKM. This CDR3 contains 14 residues. Here the CDR3 DNA reads TGTGCCAGCAGCTCGCCACCCAGCTACAATGAGCAGTTCTTC. It yields the protein CASSSPPSYNEQFF. Using reference TRBV28 and TRBJ2-1 for the parts outside the CDR3, the full variable domain is DVKVTQSSRYLVKRTGEKVFLECVQDMDHENMFWYRQDPGLGLRLIYFSYDVKMKEKGDIPEGYSVSREKKERFSLILESASTNQTSMYLCASSSPPSYNEQFFGPGTRLTVL.